Listed here are 29 T cell receptor beta chains from one sample, sequenced in a study of blood T cell repertoires in COVID-19. The protocol was immunoSEQ multiplex PCR, while the TCRdb copy is restricted to in-frame clones and leaves out a portion. This sample carries roughly 190,000 clones, less than 90% of them seen once, and the ten largest clones take approximately 6.5%. The source material was peripheral blood. The source is a woman in her thirties or forties with acute or convalescent COVID-19.

This chain uses TRBV6-5 with TRBJ2-7; possibly TRBD1 for D (5 bases). The CDR3 sequence is 14 residues long. V was clipped by 2 bases and J by 2 bases, with 10 bases between them. From germline, CDR1 is MNHEY and CDR2 SVGAGI. The CDR3 here is CASSYVEDTYEQYF. The CDR3 nucleotides are TGTGCCAGCAGTTACGTAGAGGACACCTACGAGCAGTACTTC.

The chain is built from TRBV2 and TRBJ1-2, with 8 positions matching TRBD1. Germline CDR1 and CDR2: SNHLY and FYNNEI. J was trimmed by 5 bases and V by 3 bases; bases with no gene match: 14. The CDR3 covers 17 residues. The CDR3 loop is CASSDEYSGQARYGYTF. The CDR3 DNA follows: TGTGCCAGCAGTGATGAGTATTCGGGACAGGCCCGATATGGCTACACCTTC.

This clone was recorded only once. J is TRBJ1-5 and V is TRBV4-1; D is unresolved. The germline V gene encodes CDR1 MGHRA and CDR2 YSYEKL. Deletions cut 4 bases from V and 7 bases from J, with 14 bases between. This CDR3 is 14 amino acids long. CDR3 sequence reads: CASSLYAPRQPQHF. CDR3 nucleotides: TGCGCCAGCAGCCTGTATGCCCCGAGGCAGCCCCAGCATTTT.

The J gene is TRBJ2-7, the V gene TRBV10-3; 9 bases match TRBD1. CDR3 size: 14 residues. In germline, CDR1 is ENHRY, CDR2 SYGVKD. Trimming took 2 bases from V and 5 from J; bases not matched to a gene: 4. CDR3: CAISETGTGNEQYF. The CDR3 DNA is TGTGCCATCAGTGAGACCGGGACAGGGAACGAGCAGTACTTC.

The chain carries TRBV25-1 and TRBJ2-2, with D perhaps TRBD2 (5 bases). Germline assignment: CDR1 MGHDK and CDR2 SYGVNS. This CDR3 comprises 13 residues. The ends were cut back, 3 bases at V and 8 bases at J, with 10 bases in the middle. CDR3 sequence reads: CASSELAGGELFF. CDR3 in DNA: TGTGCCAGCAGTGAGCTAGCTGGTGGGGAGCTGTTTTTT.

The CDR3 here is CASSTSYNEQFF. CDR3 nucleotide sequence: TGTGCCAGCAGTACCAGCTACAATGAGCAGTTCTTC. The gene calls are TRBV6-2 or TRBV6-3 and TRBJ2-1; D is undetermined. Per germline, CDR1 MNHEY and CDR2 SVGEGT. There are 12 residues in the CDR3. V lost 5 bases and J lost 3, with 5 bases in between.

The chain employs TRBV5-6 and TRBJ1-2; 10 nucleotides match TRBD1. The CDR3 is made up of 13 amino acids. Germline V gene sequence: CDR1 SGHDT, CDR2 YYEEEE. Losses at the gene ends were 3 bases for V and 8 bases for J; bases not matched to a gene: 4. Here the CDR3 DNA reads TGTGCCAGCAGCTCCGGGACAGGGGACGGCTACACCTTC. This sequence encodes CASSSGTGDGYTF.

The CDR3 spells CAWSTLGADQPQHF. CDR3 DNA: TGTGCCTGGAGTACCCTGGGAGCGGATCAGCCCCAGCATTTT. This sequence joins TRBV30 and TRBJ1-5; D remains ambiguous. This CDR3 region has 14 residues. V lost 2 bases and J 5 bases, leaving 13 bases between the germline ends. Germline V CDR1 and CDR2: GTSNPN, SVGIG (reference sequence).

The V call is TRBV6-5, the J call TRBJ1-5, with D unclear. V was cut by 7 bases and J by 4 bases, with 11 bases left in between. CDR1 MNHEY and CDR2 SVGAGI come from the germline V gene. The CDR3 has 13 amino acids. This CDR3 is CASIPDINQPQHF. In DNA form, the CDR3 reads TGTGCCAGCATCCCCGACATAAATCAGCCCCAGCATTTT.

The chain has TRBV6-5 and TRBJ1-5; possibly TRBD1 for D (5 bases). This CDR3 comprises 13 residues. V was shortened by 8 bases and J by 7 bases, with 15 bases between the two germline ends. Germline V lookup: CDR1 MNHEY, CDR2 SVGAGI. CDR3 in amino acids: CASRVGWGQPQHF. The CDR3 DNA is TGTGCCAGCCGGGTCGGATGGGGCCAGCCCCAGCATTTT.

The rearrangement uses TRBV28 and TRBJ2-7; 8 nucleotides line up with TRBD1. The CDR3 consists of 14 residues. Trimming at V came to 6 bases and at J to 0 bases, leaving 4 bases not matched to a gene. Germline V lookup: CDR1 MDHEN, CDR2 SYDVKM. CDR3 nucleotide sequence: TGTGCCAGCAGCGGACAGGGAGTCTCCTACGAGCAGTACTTC. This gives the protein CASSGQGVSYEQYF.

The CDR3: CASRYGRAVVYEQYF. The CDR3, as DNA: TGTGCCAGCAGATATGGGCGGGCTGTGGTCTACGAGCAGTACTTC. V usage is TRBV6-5 and J usage is TRBJ2-7, with D perhaps TRBD2 (5 bases). This CDR3 is built from 15 residues. Germline V gene lookup returns CDR1 MNHEY and CDR2 SVGAGI. The V end was cut by 6 bases, the J end by 3 bases, with 18 bases between.

The chain links TRBV7-9 to TRBJ1-2, with D hard to call. The CDR3 is 14 residues long. Looked up from germline, CDR1 is SEHNR and CDR2 is FQNEAQ (reference sequence). V was pared by 7 bases and J by 2 bases, with 14 bases between. CDR3 DNA sequence: TGTGCCAGCACCCCCGGCAACGGGAACTATGGCTACACCTTC. It encodes CASTPGNGNYGYTF.

The chain has TRBV6-5 and TRBJ1-1; D gene ambiguous. Germline loops: CDR1 MNHEY, CDR2 SVGAGI. V was shortened by 2 bases and J by 4 bases, with 14 bases between the two germline ends. The CDR3 extends over 15 amino acids. As DNA, the CDR3 is TGTGCCAGCAGTTACCGCCCACCCCTCGGCACTGAAGCTTTCTTT. Protein: CASSYRPPLGTEAFF.

The chain couples TRBV30 to TRBJ1-1; 8 bases fit TRBD1. The CDR3 has 17 residues. Germline CDR1 GTSNPN, CDR2 SVGIG (reference sequence). Losses at the gene ends were 4 bases for V and 0 bases for J; bases not matched to a gene: 13. The CDR3, as DNA: TGTGCCTGGACCCTTGGTACAGGGGGAAGAATGAACACTGAAGCTTTCTTT. Encoded protein: CAWTLGTGGRMNTEAFF.

In its sample, this clone was seen a few times. This rearrangement joins TRBV30 to TRBJ2-7; 9 nucleotides line up with TRBD1. Germline CDR1 is GTSNPN and CDR2 is SVGIG (reference sequence). CDR3 size: 15 residues. The J segment lost 3 bases and the V segment lost 0 bases, leaving 6 bases of the junction unmatched. Here the CDR3 DNA reads TGTGCCTGGAGTGTAGGGGCGACAGGGGGCTACGAGCAGTACTTC. Amino acids: CAWSVGATGGYEQYF.

The gene calls are TRBV15 and TRBJ1-2; 8 bases agree with TRBD1. The junction had 6 bases not matched to a gene; V was cut back by 0 bases and J by 9 bases. CDR3 length: 14 amino acids. Germline CDR1 and CDR2: LNHNV and YYDKDF (reference sequence). The chain's CDR3 is CATSRDGQGRSYTF. The DNA of the CDR3 is TGTGCCACCAGCAGAGATGGACAGGGAAGGAGCTACACCTTC.

This clone turned up a few times. This chain connects TRBV28 to TRBJ1-3; D is unclear. CDR3 length: 14 amino acids. Trimming left V 5 bases short and J 6 bases short, with 14 bases between. In germline, CDR1 is MDHEN, CDR2 SYDVKM. CDR3 nucleotides: TGTGCCAGCAGTGGGAGCGCCTCCTTAAACACCATATATTTT. Amino acid sequence: CASSGSASLNTIYF.

The genes are TRBV5-1 and TRBJ2-7; 10 bases fit TRBD1. Germline values: CDR1 SGHRS, CDR2 YFSETQ. Germline trimming cut 2 bases from V and 5 bases from J; bases unmatched to any gene: 4. This CDR3 is 14 amino acids long. Here the CDR3 DNA reads TGCGCCAGCAGCTTTAGAGACAGGGGGCACGAGCAGTACTTC. This codes for CASSFRDRGHEQYF.

The genes are TRBV11-2 and TRBJ2-3, with a tentative D call TRBD1 (6 bases). There are 14 residues in the CDR3. CDR1 and CDR2 from the germline V gene are SGHAT and FQNNGV. With 3 bases removed from V and 4 bases from J, the gap between germline ends came to 11 bases. The DNA for the CDR3 is TGTGCCAGCAGCTTGGGACACGGAGCAGATACGCAGTATTTT. Translation gives CASSLGHGADTQYF.

The chain uses TRBV11-3 and TRBJ2-3, with 10 bases fitting TRBD2. The trim removed 4 bases at V and 6 bases at J, leaving 13 bases unmatched. The germline gives CDR1 SGHNT, CDR2 YENEEA. This CDR3 comprises 17 residues. CDR3 loop: CASSSGGASGGSDTQYF. DNA for the CDR3: TGTGCCAGCAGCTCCGGGGGGGCTAGCGGGGGTTCTGATACGCAGTATTTT.

For the CDR3, the DNA is TGTGCCAGCAGCAGGAGCTCCTACGAGCAGTACTTC. This translates into CASSRSSYEQYF. J is TRBJ2-7 and V is TRBV14, with unresolved D. CDR1 is SGHDN and CDR2 is FVKESK in the germline V gene. This CDR3 spans 12 amino acids. Trimming stripped 5 bases from V and 0 bases from J, with 5 bases between.

This rearrangement joins TRBV7-2 to TRBJ1-1; possibly TRBD1 for D (6 bases). The CDR3 has 14 amino acids. The germline V and J ends were trimmed by 5 bases and 0 bases, with 10 bases remaining between them. Per germline, CDR1 SGHTA and CDR2 FQGNSA. The CDR3 protein is CASSQGYLNTEAFF. The CDR3 nucleotides are TGTGCCAGCAGCCAGGGGTATTTGAACACTGAAGCTTTCTTT.

This chain connects TRBV10-1 to TRBJ2-1; possible D gene TRBD1, 6 bases. With 2 bases removed from V and 12 bases from J, the gap between germline ends came to 8 bases. The CDR3 length is 11 residues. Germline V gene sequence: CDR1 WNHNN, CDR2 SYGVQD (reference sequence). The CDR3 nucleotides read TGCGCCAGCAGTGAGGGACAGACGCAGTTCTTC. Protein sequence: CASSEGQTQFF.

In its sample, this clone was seen once. The genes are TRBV12-3 or TRBV12-4 and TRBJ1-5, with unresolved D. Trimming took 6 bases from V and 11 from J, leaving 14 bases between them. This CDR3 is built from 12 residues. The CDR3 DNA reads as TGTGCCAGCAGCAACATAGACAAGTCCCAGCATTTT. Amino acid sequence: CASSNIDKSQHF.

This rearrangement joins TRBV3-1 (or the pseudogene TRBV3-2) to TRBJ2-1; 7 nucleotides match TRBD1. V was clipped by 8 bases and J by 7 bases; unmatched bases: 5. The length of the CDR3 is 12 residues. Germline values: CDR1 LGHDT, CDR2 YNNKEL (reference sequence). Here the CDR3 reads CASRQGLNEQFF. The CDR3 nucleotides are TGTGCCAGCCGACAGGGTCTAAATGAGCAGTTCTTC.

CDR3: CASRVSSGRYGDTQYF. The CDR3 DNA reads TGCGCCAGCAGGGTTTCTAGCGGGAGATATGGAGATACGCAGTATTTT. This chain links TRBV5-1 with TRBJ2-3, with 10 nucleotides matching TRBD2. V lost 5 bases, J lost 5 bases, and 11 bases stayed unmatched. The V gene's germline CDR1 is SGHRS and CDR2 YFSETQ. The CDR3 is 16 amino acids.

The V and J genes are TRBV28 and TRBJ1-4; no definite D call. V was trimmed by 2 bases and J by 0 bases, leaving 16 bases between them. Germline CDR1 MDHEN, CDR2 SYDVKM. The CDR3 loop spans 18 amino acids. The CDR3 loop is CASSLGHKQSATNEKLFF. DNA for the CDR3: TGTGCCAGCAGTTTAGGGCACAAGCAAAGTGCAACTAATGAAAAACTGTTTTTT.

This clone came up a few times. The J gene is TRBJ2-3, the V gene TRBV6-5; 14 positions agree with TRBD2. This CDR3 region has 15 residues. Germline lookup yields CDR1 MNHEY and CDR2 SVGAGI. The junction had 4 bases not matched to a gene; V was cut back by 7 bases and J by 4 bases. CDR3 protein: CASNGLAGGPDTQYF. In DNA, the CDR3 is TGTGCCAGCAACGGACTAGCGGGGGGACCAGATACGCAGTATTTT.